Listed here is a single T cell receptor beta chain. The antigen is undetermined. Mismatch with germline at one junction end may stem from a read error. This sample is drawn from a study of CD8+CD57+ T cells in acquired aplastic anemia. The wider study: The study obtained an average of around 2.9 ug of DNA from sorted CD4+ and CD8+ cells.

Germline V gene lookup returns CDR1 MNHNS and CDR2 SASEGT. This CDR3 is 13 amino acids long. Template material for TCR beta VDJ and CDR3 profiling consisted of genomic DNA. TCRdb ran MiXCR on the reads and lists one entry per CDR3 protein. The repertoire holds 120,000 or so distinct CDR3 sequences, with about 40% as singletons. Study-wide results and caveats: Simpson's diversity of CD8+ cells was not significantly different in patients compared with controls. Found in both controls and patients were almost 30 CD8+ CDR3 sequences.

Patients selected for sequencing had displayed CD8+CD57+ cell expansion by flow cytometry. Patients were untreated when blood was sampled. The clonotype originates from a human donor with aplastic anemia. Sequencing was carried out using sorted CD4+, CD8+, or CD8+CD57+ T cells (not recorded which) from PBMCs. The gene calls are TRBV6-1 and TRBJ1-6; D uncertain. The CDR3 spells CASTRKAISPLRF. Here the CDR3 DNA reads TGTGCCAGCACCCGGAAAGCGATTTCACCCCTCCGCTTT.